This T cell receptor (beta chain) originates from a study of molecular identifiers for immune sequencing clone quantification. V was pared by 2 bases and J by 5 bases, with 19 bases between. The germline gives CDR1 LNHNV, CDR2 YYDKDF (reference sequence). The CDR3 totals 16 residues. TCRdb reanalysed the PCR reads using MiXCR and keeps one entry per CDR3 protein. The sample lists roughly 300,000 distinct CDR3 sequences; about 23% were seen once. Naive CD8 libraries were made from about 19,000 to 1,100,000 sorted cells, and they used 10%, 30% or 50% RNA. The chain combines TRBV15 with TRBJ2-7; the D gene is possibly TRBD2 (5 bases). Input material: naive CD8+ T cells from blood, with Jurkat cell RNA spiked in. Subset: FACS-sorted CD8+CD4-CCR7+CD45RA+ naive T cells. The origin of this receptor is a human donor in good health. Some libraries in this study had Jurkat cell RNA spiked in. The CDR3 region is CATSRRRDSGSNEQYF. The DNA of the CDR3 is TGTGCCACCAGCAGACGCCGGGATTCGGGAAGCAACGAGCAGTACTTC.